These 26 T cell receptor beta chains were sequenced from one sample in a study of radiation and T cells in renal cell carcinoma (dated by TCRdb to 2018 to 2020). What this sample's time point label stands for: baseline pretreatment blood. Interpreted using the paper, the treatment or condition label stands for: 15 Gy SBRT to primary tumor, nephrectomy 4 weeks later. Preparation of the library involved the immunoSEQ multiplex PCR assay. TCRdb holds this immuneACCESS table with in-frame rearrangements only. Some clones are missing; in checked studies, unresolved V genes explain under half, and the rest has no known cause. The sample records around 64,000 clones, 65% to 80% of which are singletons. The ten most abundant clones make up 6% to 9.5% of the sample. This specimen consisted of blood, obtained from a patient whose treatment included radiotherapy and nephrectomy. The receptors derive from a man aged 55-75 years with renal cell carcinoma.

The chain has TRBV11-3 and TRBJ1-1; D call uncertain. This CDR3 contains 15 residues. Germline V gives CDR1 SGHNT, CDR2 YENEEA. The V and J ends lost 1 base and 0 bases respectively, with 9 bases between them. CDR3 loop: CASSLVYGLNTEAFF. The CDR3, as DNA: TGTGCCAGCAGCTTAGTTTATGGTCTGAACACTGAAGCTTTCTTT.

The rearrangement links TRBV28 to TRBJ2-7; 7 bases agree with TRBD1. Trimming cost V 9 bases and J 3 bases; bases outside gene matches: 5. CDR3 length: 12 amino acids. CDR1 is MDHEN and CDR2 is SYDVKM in the germline V gene. The chain's CDR3 is CASGDSNYEQYV. As DNA, the CDR3 is TGTGCCAGTGGGGACAGCAACTACGAGCAGTACGTC.

This rearrangement joins TRBV7-2 to TRBJ1-6; D is perhaps TRBD1 (5 bases). The V end lost 6 bases, the J end lost 10 bases, and 10 bases lay between the germline ends. The CDR3 has 12 residues. From germline, CDR1 is SGHTA and CDR2 FQGNSA. The CDR3 sequence is CASRRGESPLHF. The DNA of the CDR3 is TGTGCCAGCAGGCGGGGCGAGTCACCCCTCCACTTT. Drawing the rest from reference TRBV7-2 and TRBJ1-6, the complete variable domain is GAGVSQSPSNKVTEKGKDVELRCDPISGHTALYWYRQSLGQGLEFLIYFQGNSAPDKSGLPSDRFSAERTGGSVSTLTIQRTQQEDSAVYLCASRRGESPLHFGNGTRLTVT.

The gene calls are TRBV14 and TRBJ2-1; a possible D gene is TRBD2 (7 bases). Germline V CDR1 and CDR2: SGHDN, FVKESK. This CDR3 has 17 residues. V shed 0 bases and J shed 5 bases, with 17 bases lying between them. Here the CDR3 DNA reads TGTGCCAGCAGCCAAGATTTCGCGGGGGCCAGAGACAATGAGCAGTTCTTC. Residues: CASSQDFAGARDNEQFF.

This clone was seen a few times. The chain couples TRBV4-2 to TRBJ1-4, with a weak D call TRBD1 (5 bases). Trimming cost V 6 bases and J 6 bases, with 11 bases left between them. This CDR3 is built from 13 residues. Germline CDR1 and CDR2: LGHNA and YNFKEQ. CDR3 sequence reads: CASRNEGDEKLFF. CDR3 DNA: TGTGCCAGCAGGAATGAAGGGGATGAAAAACTGTTTTTT.

The chain joins TRBV9 to TRBJ1-2; D might be TRBD1 (5 bases). Germline CDR1 is SGDLS and CDR2 is YYNGEE. Trimming took off 3 bases at V and 4 bases at J, with 10 bases between the two ends. The CDR3 is made up of 13 amino acids. The CDR3 protein is CASSAGTSYGYTF. For the CDR3, the DNA is TGTGCCAGCAGCGCCGGGACCTCCTATGGCTACACCTTC.

The gene calls are TRBV6-1 and TRBJ1-2, with D maybe TRBD1 (5 bases). The CDR3 is 14 amino acids. Germline V gene data show CDR1 as MNHNS and CDR2 as SASEGT. The V end lost 6 bases, the J end lost 0 bases, and 11 bases lay between the germline ends. The chain's CDR3 is CASRPDSPNYGYTF. CDR3 in DNA: TGTGCCAGCAGGCCCGACAGTCCTAACTATGGCTACACCTTC.

This chain connects TRBV7-8 to TRBJ1-3; unclear D gene. The CDR3 consists of 14 residues. V lost 1 base to trimming and J lost 0 bases, with 4 bases between them. Germline loops: CDR1 SGHVS, CDR2 FQNEAQ. CDR3 in DNA: TGTGCCAGCAGCTTAGGGGGCTCTGGAAACACCATATATTTT. Translation gives CASSLGGSGNTIYF.

The rearrangement uses TRBV30 and TRBJ2-5, with 9 bases that match TRBD2. The CDR3 spans 15 residues. V gave up 8 bases and J gave up 7 bases; unmatched junction bases: 17. Germline-derived CDR1 and CDR2 are GTSNPN and SVGIG (reference sequence). DNA for the CDR3: TGTGCCAGGGACTCTGGCGCGGGGGGGCTCGGGACCCAGTACTTC. The encoded protein is CARDSGAGGLGTQYF.

The rearrangement uses TRBV9 and TRBJ2-3, with D perhaps matching TRBD2 (6 bases). The CDR3 runs 17 residues. Trimming left V 4 bases short and J 4 bases short, with 22 bases between. CDR1 is SGDLS and CDR2 is YYNGEE in the germline V gene. The CDR3 nucleotides read TGTGCCAGCAGCTATCTCACCGGGACTTCAAGAGCAGATACGCAGTATTTT. This gives the protein CASSYLTGTSRADTQYF.

Comment on this clone: One junction end disagrees with the germline gene, perhaps due to a read error. The V and J genes are TRBV11-2 and TRBJ1-3; D is possibly TRBD1 (5 bases). Germline assignment: CDR1 SGHAT and CDR2 FQNNGV. The CDR3 length is 14 residues. For the CDR3, the DNA is TGTGCCAGCAGCTGGGACGACCAAACTTCCCCTCCTTTTTTT. Amino acids: CASSWDDQTSPPFF.

The chain combines TRBV29-1 with TRBJ2-5; 12 bases are shared with TRBD1. The end of the DNA aligns better with TRBJ2-7, so the J call may be wrong. The CDR3 covers 15 residues. Per germline, CDR1 SQVTM and CDR2 ANQGSEA. CDR3 residues: CSVETRDRGPDEQYF. For the CDR3, the DNA is TGCAGCGTTGAGACCCGGGACAGGGGGCCGGACGAGCAGTACTTC.

The CDR3 nucleotides read TGTGCCAGCGAAACAGGGGCAGGGGATACGCAGTATTTT. Residues: CASETGAGDTQYF. This sequence joins TRBV18 and TRBJ2-3, with TRBD1 matching over 7 bases. Germline V gene lookup returns CDR1 KGHSH and CDR2 LQKENI. The CDR3 has 13 residues. With V trimmed by 8 bases and J by 6 bases, 8 bases remained unmatched.

The chain joins TRBV7-8 to TRBJ1-6; D is ambiguous. Germline-derived CDR1 and CDR2 are SGHVS and FQNEAQ. Trimming stripped 2 bases from V and 9 bases from J, with 11 bases between. The CDR3 is 14 amino acids. CDR3 sequence reads: CASSLRGLSSPLHF. The CDR3 bases are TGTGCCAGCAGCTTACGAGGGCTGTCTTCACCCCTCCACTTT.

The chain uses TRBV9 and TRBJ1-3; D is unresolved. CDR1 is SGDLS, CDR2 YYNGEE, per germline. The germline V and J ends were trimmed by 0 bases and 0 bases, with 10 bases remaining between them. CDR3 size: 16 residues. In nucleotides, the CDR3 is TGTGCCAGCAGCGTAGAGGCTCCGAGCTCTGGAAACACCATATATTTT. As protein: CASSVEAPSSGNTIYF.

The genes are TRBV19 and TRBJ2-5; a possible D gene is TRBD2 (6 bases). The CDR3 totals 15 residues. V was clipped by 4 bases and J by 1 base, with 13 bases between them. The germline V gene encodes CDR1 LNHDA and CDR2 SQIVND (reference sequence). DNA for the CDR3: TGTGCCAGTAGTACCGGGAGAGCGGGCCAAGAGACCCAGTACTTC. It yields the protein CASSTGRAGQETQYF.

This chain links TRBV9 with TRBJ2-5; tentatively, D is TRBD2 (6 bases). Trimming stripped 0 bases from V and 5 bases from J, with 23 bases between. Germline-derived CDR1 and CDR2 are SGDLS and YYNGEE. The CDR3 covers 18 residues. DNA of the CDR3: TGTGCCAGCAGCGTAGAGCTAGCGACCCATTTACCAGGGGAGACCCAGTACTTC. It codes for CASSVELATHLPGETQYF.

The rearrangement uses TRBV21-1 and TRBJ2-7; the DNA was not used to check the table's D call, TRBD1. TRBV21-1 is reported as a pseudogene. This CDR3 has 17 residues. CDR3 in amino acids: CASSRMGTGALYYEQYF. DNA of the CDR3: TGTGCCAGCAGCAGAATGGGGACAGGGGCGCTTTACTACGAGCAGTACTTC.

The CDR3 here is CASSLGTGVNEKLFF. The CDR3 DNA sequence: TGTGCCAGCAGCTTAGGGACAGGGGTTAATGAAAAACTGTTTTTT. The V gene is TRBV7-7, the J gene TRBJ1-4; 9 nucleotides agree with TRBD1. Germline values: CDR1 SSHAT, CDR2 FNYEAQ (reference sequence). The V gene end was trimmed by 1 base and the J gene end by 4 bases; junction bases not matched to a gene: 1. The CDR3 is 15 residues long. Filled out from reference TRBV7-7 and TRBJ1-4, the complete variable domain reads GAGVSQSPRYKVTKRGQDVTLRCDPISSHATLYWYQQALGQGPEFLTYFNYEAQPDKSGLPSDRFSAERPEGSISTLTIQRTEQRDSAMYRCASSLGTGVNEKLFFGSGTQLSVL.

The CDR3 is CASSRILAGPHNEQFF. The CDR3 DNA sequence: TGTGCCAGCAGCCGAATTCTAGCGGGACCCCACAATGAGCAGTTCTTC. The chain links TRBV14 to TRBJ2-1; 9 bases map to TRBD2. This CDR3 is 16 amino acids long. V dropped 4 bases and J dropped 5; count of bases not matched to a gene: 9. Germline assignment: CDR1 SGHDN and CDR2 FVKESK.

CDR3 sequence: CASSNAPGLAGVVNEQFF. The CDR3, as DNA: TGTGCCAGTAGTAACGCCCCCGGACTAGCGGGAGTTGTCAATGAGCAGTTCTTC. The rearrangement joins TRBV19 to TRBJ2-1, with 13 bases fitting TRBD2. After removal of 4 bases from V and 6 bases from J, the junction contained 12 bases not matched to a gene. Germline loops: CDR1 LNHDA, CDR2 SQIVND (reference sequence). CDR3 length: 18 amino acids.

This chain connects TRBV19 to TRBJ2-2, with TRBD2 matching over 11 bases. The germline gives CDR1 LNHDA, CDR2 SQIVND (reference sequence). Unmatched junction bases numbered 4, after V lost 6 bases and J lost 1 base. CDR3 length: 16 amino acids. Here the CDR3 DNA reads TGTGCCAGTAGCATCGGGACTAGCGGGAACACCGGGGAGCTGTTTTTT. It codes for CASSIGTSGNTGELFF.

This clone appeared a few times. The V gene is TRBV15, the J gene TRBJ1-1, with a weak D call TRBD1 (6 bases). This CDR3 is built from 14 residues. V lost 0 bases, J lost 1 base, and 6 bases lay in between. Per germline, CDR1 LNHNV and CDR2 YYDKDF (reference sequence). CDR3 sequence: CATSRDRGNTEAFF. The CDR3 DNA reads TGTGCCACCAGCAGAGACAGGGGGAACACTGAAGCTTTCTTT.

CDR3 sequence: CASTPGGYTDTQYF. Written as DNA, the CDR3 is TGTGCCAGCACTCCAGGGGGTTACACAGATACGCAGTATTTT. The chain is built from TRBV27 and TRBJ2-3; TRBD1 matches 7 bases. The V segment lost 7 bases and the J segment 2 bases; nucleotides outside the gene matches: 6. Germline lookup yields CDR1 MNHEY and CDR2 SMNVEV (reference sequence). The CDR3 runs 14 residues.

This clone came up a few times. The chain is built from TRBV5-1 and TRBJ2-1; 9 bases line up with TRBD2. The length of the CDR3 is 15 residues. The V and J ends lost 4 bases and 0 bases, in that order; junction bases with no gene match: 2. Germline V gives CDR1 SGHRS, CDR2 YFSETQ. This chain's CDR3 is CASSLSGGSYNEQFF. The CDR3 nucleotides are TGCGCCAGCAGCCTTAGCGGGGGCTCCTACAATGAGCAGTTCTTC. Combining the CDR3 with reference TRBV5-1 and TRBJ2-1 gives the whole variable domain KAGVTQTPRYLIKTRGQQVTLSCSPISGHRSVSWYQQTPGQGLQFLFEYFSETQRNKGNFPGRFSGRQFSNSRSEMNVSTLELGDSALYLCASSLSGGSYNEQFFGPGTRLTVL.

This chain uses TRBV7-6 with TRBJ2-1, with 14 bases lining up with TRBD2. V shed 6 bases and J 8 bases; nucleotides not matched to a gene: 6. The CDR3 is 15 amino acids. Germline CDR1 and CDR2: SGHVS and FNYEAQ. For the CDR3, the DNA is TGTGCCAGCAGACGACTAGCGGGGGGGCGCGATGAGCAGTTCTTC. Residues: CASRRLAGGRDEQFF.